This T cell receptor beta chain emerged from a study of vaccination and CD4 T cells after COVID-19. Across the study: Convalescent patients had positive nasal swab PCR results for SARS-CoV-2. Disease was mild in roughly nine and severe in one.

Sequencing of the DNA from cultured CD4+ T cells was carried out with the Oncomine TCR Beta short-read assay. MiXCR, applied by TCRdb to the PCR reads, yields one record per CDR3 protein. This sample has 10,000 or so distinct CDR3 sequences, with around 30% found just once. Worth noting for this clonotype: Its antigen is unidentified.

Described treatment: roughly 11-day PBMC culture with coronavirus spike peptide pools or control peptides (ViraFEST assay). Positive PCR results dated from March to December 2020, before the US Alpha, Beta and Delta variants. Study-wide results and caveats: Convalescent patients saw a median approximately 90% of their reactive clones show up only after vaccination.

The input for sequencing was CD4+ T cells from blood, cultured in vitro, taken after SARS-CoV-2 vaccination. The receptor's source is a human donor who had recovered from COVID-19.

This CDR3 reads CSARKRQDQPQHF. The CDR3 bases are TGCAGTGCTAGAAAAAGACAGGATCAGCCCCAGCATTTT. The V and J genes are TRBV20-1 and TRBJ1-5; maybe TRBD1 (6 bases). With 2 bases removed from V and 5 bases from J, the gap between germline ends came to 10 bases. There are 13 residues in the CDR3. Germline CDR1 and CDR2: DFQATT and SNEGSKA (reference sequence).